This TCR beta chain was recovered during a study of T cells in Graves' hyperthyroidism and ophthalmopathy. RNA transcripts yielded amplified TCR beta CDR3 regions. When the TCR CDR3 underwent first-round RT-PCR, the HTBI primer set was used. TCRdb independently ran MiXCR on the multiplex PCR reads; one entry per CDR3 protein. Of hundreds of thousands of distinct CDR3 sequences in the sample, more than 12% were seen once. V lost 4 bases and J lost 2, with 19 bases in between. The germline CDR1 and CDR2 sequences are SGDLS and YYNGEE. The CDR3 covers 17 residues. This clonotype was detected a few times. This sequence originates from a woman aged 45-60 years with Graves' ophthalmopathy. This chain uses TRBV9 with TRBJ1-3, with D tentatively TRBD1 (5 bases). The sample taken for sequencing was blood. This chain's CDR3 is CASSPLTALGAGNTIYF. The DNA of the CDR3 is TGTGCCAGCAGCCCTCTGACAGCCTTGGGAGCTGGAAACACCATATATTTT.